Below are 7 T cell receptor beta chains sequenced from a single sample in a study of blood T cell repertoires in COVID-19. Some clones are missing from TCRdb's copy, which holds only in-frame ones; the method was immunoSEQ multiplex PCR. The sample lists 130,000 to 150,000 clones, about 86% seen once, with 4.3% in the top ten. Sample: peripheral blood. The receptors stem from a woman aged 40 to 50 with acute or convalescent COVID-19.

The genes are TRBV14 and TRBJ1-5, with 7 positions matching TRBD1. V lost 5 bases to trimming and J lost 4 bases; unmatched junction nucleotides: 2. The CDR3 is 13 residues long. Germline-derived CDR1 and CDR2 are SGHDN and FVKESK. The DNA for the CDR3 is TGTGCCAGCAGCTGGGGACAGAATCAGCCCCAGCATTTT. It codes for CASSWGQNQPQHF.

This clone was picked up a small number of times. The J gene is TRBJ1-4, the V gene TRBV19; D not resolved. The germline CDR1 and CDR2 sequences are LNHDA and SQIVND (reference sequence). This CDR3 has 10 residues. The V end lost 6 bases, the J end lost 7 bases, and 3 bases lay between the germline ends. The CDR3 loop is CASRREKLFF. The CDR3 DNA follows: TGTGCCAGTAGGCGTGAAAAACTGTTTTTT.

This clone was observed once. The chain's CDR3 is CASSPSGVIGVGSNQHF. DNA of the CDR3: TGTGCCAGCAGTCCCTCGGGAGTAATCGGGGTAGGAAGTAACCAGCATTTT. The chain uses TRBV6-6 and TRBJ1-5, with D unresolved. V lost 5 bases and J 12 bases, leaving 29 bases between the germline ends. The CDR3 extends over 17 amino acids. The germline V gene has CDR1 MNHNY and CDR2 SVGAGI (reference sequence).

Regarding this clone: An end of the junction does not agree with germline; a read error may underlie this. The chain uses TRBV10-3 and TRBJ2-7; D may be TRBD1 (6 bases). This CDR3 contains 12 residues. Germline values: CDR1 ENHRY, CDR2 SYGVKD. CDR3 coding DNA: TGTGCCGTCAGACAGGAGTCCTACGAGCAGTACTTC. It specifies CAVRQESYEQYF.

The J gene is TRBJ1-5, the V gene TRBV7-8; 8 bases are shared with TRBD1. The CDR3 runs 14 residues. Trimming took 6 bases from V and 4 from J; bases not matched to a gene: 5. Germline assignment: CDR1 SGHVS and CDR2 FQNEAQ. CDR3 in amino acids: CASSSGQGNQPQHF. As DNA, the CDR3 is TGTGCCAGCAGTTCCGGACAGGGAAATCAGCCCCAGCATTTT.

This clone is a singleton in its sample. This CDR3 is CASSLTREGNTEAFF. CDR3 DNA sequence: TGTGCCAGCAGCTTAACTCGGGAAGGGAACACTGAAGCTTTCTTT. The chain joins TRBV7-3 to TRBJ1-1; D is uncertain. The germline V and J ends were trimmed by 0 bases and 1 base, with 9 bases remaining between them. CDR1 SGHTA and CDR2 FQGTGA come from the germline V gene. CDR3 length: 15 residues.

The chain carries TRBV21-1 and TRBJ2-3; the D segment call TRBD2 is taken from the table without a DNA check. TRBV21-1 is a pseudogene locus. This CDR3 is 21 amino acids long. The CDR3 nucleotides read TGTGCCAGCAGCTCCGACTCCGGACTAGCGGGAGAGGGGGTTAGGACAGATACGCAGTATTTT. As protein: CASSSDSGLAGEGVRTDTQYF.